The 23 T cell receptor beta chains presented below share a single source sample, sequenced in a study of vaccination and CD4 T cells after COVID-19 (dated by TCRdb to the early 2020s). The sample's treatment or condition label is to be understood as: roughly 11-day PBMC culture with coronavirus spike peptide pools or control peptides (ViraFEST assay). Library preparation employed PCR. The data were produced on an Illumina iSeq 100. At the Johns Hopkins FTIC core, DNA from the cultured CD4+ T cells underwent TCR sequencing with the Oncomine TCR Beta short-read assay. TCRdb applied fastp at Q25 and MiXCR to the public reads, then kept only in-frame beta chains. Each entry is one CDR3 protein sequence, shown with its most common DNA and genes. The sample yields roughly 9,300 distinct CDR3 sequences; 40% to 55% were counted once. Of the sample, around 43% is held by the ten largest clones. What these receptors recognize is not known.

Sequencing was performed on CD4+ T cells from blood, cultured in vitro. These receptors all come from a human donor who had recovered from COVID-19.

The chain links TRBV6-1 to TRBJ1-1; D might be TRBD1 (6 bases). Germline V gene lookup returns CDR1 MNHNS and CDR2 SASEGT. This CDR3 contains 17 residues. The germline V and J ends were trimmed by 5 bases and 0 bases, with 19 bases remaining between them. CDR3 in DNA: TGTGCCAGCAGTCAAAATGAGGCAGGGGAGGTGAACACTGAAGCTTTCTTT. Translation: CASSQNEAGEVNTEAFF.

This clonotype was seen a few times. The chain recombines TRBV20-1 with TRBJ2-3; D unresolved. This CDR3 is built from 13 residues. Germline V CDR1 and CDR2: DFQATT, SNEGSKA (reference sequence). The DNA for the CDR3 is TGCGGCCCCCAGGCCGTTGGGTTAGATACGCAGTATTTT. It encodes CGPQAVGLDTQYF.

The chain joins TRBV6-2 or TRBV6-3 to TRBJ2-3, with TRBD2 identical over 10 bases. V shed 6 bases and J 1 base; nucleotides not matched to a gene: 4. Looked up from germline, CDR1 is MNHEY and CDR2 is SVGEGT. CDR3 length: 15 amino acids. The CDR3 bases are TGTGCCAGCAGCCTAAGCGGGAGGGGCACAGATACGCAGTATTTT. Amino acid sequence: CASSLSGRGTDTQYF.

V usage is TRBV19 and J usage is TRBJ2-1, with D possibly matching TRBD2 (6 bases). Trimming removed 3 bases at V and 5 bases at J, with 14 bases between. Germline CDR1 and CDR2: LNHDA and SQIVND (reference sequence). The CDR3 contains 15 residues. CDR3 sequence: CASSIGKGGDNEQFF. The CDR3 bases are TGTGCCAGTAGTATCGGAAAGGGAGGAGACAATGAGCAGTTCTTC.

The chain employs TRBV20-1 and TRBJ2-7, with 14 bases matching TRBD2. The junction had 7 bases not matched to a gene; V was cut back by 0 bases and J by 9 bases. This CDR3 comprises 15 residues. Germline V lookup: CDR1 DFQATT, CDR2 SNEGSKA (reference sequence). The CDR3 coding sequence is TGCAGTGCTAGAGATCGGACTAGCGGGAGGCACGTGCAGTACTTC. Residues: CSARDRTSGRHVQYF.

The chain links TRBV7-3 to TRBJ1-1, with D maybe TRBD1 (6 bases). Trimming left V 3 bases short and J 1 base short, with 15 bases between. Germline V CDR1 and CDR2: SGHTA, FQGTGA. The CDR3 has 16 amino acids. The CDR3 nucleotides are TGTGCCAGCAGCTTCTTAGGGGGAAATTCGAACACTGAAGCTTTCTTT. Protein: CASSFLGGNSNTEAFF. The entire variable domain, with the rest obtained from reference TRBV7-3 and TRBJ1-1, is as follows: GAGVSQTPSNKVTEKGKYVELRCDPISGHTALYWYRQSLGQGPEFLIYFQGTGAADDSGLPNDRFFAVRPEGSVSTLKIQRTERGDSAVYLCASSFLGGNSNTEAFFGQGTRLTVV.

In this sample, this clonotype turned up a few times. The V gene is TRBV6-1, the J gene TRBJ2-5; D remains unclear. The CDR3 is made up of 15 amino acids. The V and J ends lost 6 bases and 0 bases respectively, with 14 bases between them. CDR1 MNHNS and CDR2 SASEGT come from the germline V gene. The CDR3 loop is CASSPPQAHQETQYF. CDR3 bases: TGTGCCAGCAGCCCGCCCCAGGCGCACCAAGAGACCCAGTACTTC.

A single count supports this clonotype. The chain employs TRBV19 and TRBJ1-2, with 8 positions matching TRBD1. V lost 3 bases to trimming and J lost 2 bases; unmatched junction nucleotides: 8. The CDR3 covers 16 residues. Germline lookup yields CDR1 LNHDA and CDR2 SQIVND (reference sequence). Here the CDR3 DNA reads TGTGCCAGTAGTATCCTCCAGGGGGCCTTCAACTATGGCTACACCTTC. Amino acid sequence: CASSILQGAFNYGYTF.

A single count supports this clonotype. This sequence joins TRBV11-3 and TRBJ1-5; D remains ambiguous. V was cut by 5 bases and J by 9 bases, with 14 bases left in between. The CDR3 is made up of 13 amino acids. Per the germline V gene, CDR1 is SGHNT and CDR2 is YENEEA. CDR3 protein: CASSLGLGTPQHF. CDR3 bases: TGTGCCAGCAGCCTAGGGCTAGGAACGCCCCAGCATTTT.

J is TRBJ1-2 and V is TRBV6-5; D gene uncertain. The germline V and J ends were trimmed by 0 bases and 2 bases, with 1 base remaining between them. Germline CDR1 and CDR2: MNHEY and SVGAGI. The CDR3 totals 12 residues. The CDR3 DNA reads as TGTGCCAGCAGTTACTCGAACTATGGCTACACCTTC. It is translated as CASSYSNYGYTF.

V gene TRBV7-9 combines with J gene TRBJ2-7; 13 bases are a match to TRBD2. Looked up from germline, CDR1 is SEHNR and CDR2 is FQNEAQ (reference sequence). The CDR3 is 19 amino acids. V shed 1 base and J 0 bases; nucleotides not matched to a gene: 9. CDR3 sequence reads: CASSLERTSGGRSSYEQYF. The CDR3, as DNA: TGTGCCAGCAGCTTAGAGCGGACTAGCGGGGGCCGAAGCTCCTACGAGCAGTACTTC.

In its sample, this clonotype was seen a few times. V usage is TRBV20-1 and J usage is TRBJ1-5, with D hard to call. This CDR3 region has 13 residues. The V gene lost 3 bases and the J gene lost 7 bases, with 13 bases spanning the gap. Germline V gene sequence: CDR1 DFQATT, CDR2 SNEGSKA (reference sequence). In DNA form, the CDR3 reads TGCAGTGCTAGTGACACTCCGAACCAGCCCCAGCATTTT. It is translated as CSASDTPNQPQHF.

This clonotype was picked up a small number of times. The V call is TRBV6-1, the J call TRBJ2-5; TRBD1 agrees at 9 bases. The CDR3 is 14 amino acids. The V and J ends lost 6 bases and 4 bases, in that order; junction bases with no gene match: 6. Germline V gene sequence: CDR1 MNHNS, CDR2 SASEGT. DNA for the CDR3: TGTGCCAGCAGGAAACAGGGGGCCTCAGAGACCCAGTACTTC. Translation: CASRKQGASETQYF.

The chain uses TRBV27 and TRBJ2-5; D ambiguous. Germline V lookup: CDR1 MNHEY, CDR2 SMNVEV (reference sequence). Trimming took 3 bases from V and 5 from J, leaving 16 bases between them. CDR3 length: 15 amino acids. The CDR3 region has the DNA TGTGCCAGCAGTTTCAGTCGGGTCAAGCCGGAGACCCAGTACTTC. This sequence encodes CASSFSRVKPETQYF.

V is TRBV19 and J is TRBJ1-2; 8 nucleotides align to TRBD1. V lost 6 bases and J lost 6; bases outside the gene matches: 6. Germline lookup yields CDR1 LNHDA and CDR2 SQIVND (reference sequence). This CDR3 has 13 residues. CDR3: CASSRQGTDGYTF. Written as DNA, the CDR3 is TGTGCCAGTAGCCGACAGGGGACGGATGGCTACACCTTC. Full variable domain (remainder filled in from reference TRBV19 and TRBJ1-2): DGGITQSPKYLFRKEGQNVTLSCEQNLNHDAMYWYRQDPGQGLRLIYYSQIVNDFQKGDIAEGYSVSREKKESFPLTVTSAQKNPTAFYLCASSRQGTDGYTFGSGTRLTVV.

The V call is TRBV20-1, the J call TRBJ2-1; either TRBD1 or TRBD2 may fit D (6 bases each). Germline lookup yields CDR1 DFQATT and CDR2 SNEGSKA (reference sequence). Trimming took 3 bases from V and 0 from J, leaving 21 bases between them. This CDR3 has 18 residues. The CDR3 DNA reads as TGCAGTGCTAGGGGGACCGGCAAGGGGGGTTACTCCTACAATGAGCAGTTCTTC. Amino acid sequence: CSARGTGKGGYSYNEQFF.

Regarding this clonotype: This CDR3 fails to terminate in the conserved phenylalanine or tryptophan, so it likely reflects a read error. The chain employs TRBV19 and TRBJ1-5; weak D call: TRBD1 (5 bases). Trimming cost V 2 bases and J 6 bases, with 8 bases left between them. Per germline, CDR1 LNHDA and CDR2 SQIVND (reference sequence). This CDR3 spans 13 amino acids. For the CDR3, the DNA is TGTGCCAGTAGTATATGGGGCGGTCAGCCCCAGCATTTG. It specifies CASSIWGGQPQHL.

The table lists this clonotype with a few counts. V gene TRBV27 combines with J gene TRBJ1-2; 8 bases are a match to TRBD1. Germline-derived CDR1 and CDR2 are MNHEY and SMNVEV (reference sequence). V lost 6 bases to trimming and J lost 4 bases; unmatched junction nucleotides: 10. CDR3 length: 15 residues. The CDR3 here is CASRPAGTGGYGYTF. CDR3 DNA sequence: TGTGCCAGCAGGCCCGCCGGGACAGGAGGCTATGGCTACACCTTC.

This clonotype appeared a few times. The chain carries TRBV7-2 and TRBJ1-2; 8 bases line up with TRBD1. Germline V CDR1 and CDR2: SGHTA, FQGNSA. V was pared by 5 bases and J by 6 bases, with 5 bases of the junction left unmatched. This CDR3 comprises 13 residues. The CDR3 DNA sequence: TGTGCCAGCAGCGGACAGGGTGTCGATGGCTACACCTTC. This encodes CASSGQGVDGYTF.

A few counts support this clonotype. CDR3 region: CASRVGTGANQPQHF. The CDR3 nucleotides read TGTGCCAGCAGAGTGGGGACAGGGGCCAATCAGCCCCAGCATTTT. V is TRBV6-1 and J is TRBJ1-5, with 10 bases fitting TRBD1. This CDR3 has 15 residues. The V gene's germline CDR1 is MNHNS and CDR2 SASEGT. The J segment lost 3 bases and the V segment lost 6 bases, leaving 5 bases of the junction unmatched.

The chain joins TRBV5-6 to TRBJ2-5, with 10 bases that match TRBD2. This CDR3 has 14 residues. With 4 bases clipped from V and 5 bases from J, the junction kept 5 bases outside the gene matches. Germline assignment: CDR1 SGHDT and CDR2 YYEEEE. This CDR3 reads CASSKAGGSETQYF. CDR3 bases: TGTGCCAGCAGCAAAGCGGGGGGGAGTGAGACCCAGTACTTC. The full variable domain, rest sourced from reference TRBV5-6 and TRBJ2-5, is DAGVTQSPTHLIKTRGQQVTLRCSPKSGHDTVSWYQQALGQGPQFIFQYYEEEERQRGNFPDRFSGHQFPNYSSELNVNALLLGDSALYLCASSKAGGSETQYFGPGTRLLVL.

The chain joins TRBV6-1 to TRBJ2-7, with 8 bases matching TRBD1. The CDR3 extends over 14 amino acids. With V trimmed by 7 bases and J by 2 bases, 7 bases remained unmatched. The germline gives CDR1 MNHNS, CDR2 SASEGT. This CDR3 is CASNMGGQAYEQYF. The CDR3 DNA follows: TGTGCCAGCAACATGGGGGGACAGGCCTACGAGCAGTACTTC.

The V call is TRBV2, the J call TRBJ1-2, with 7 positions matching TRBD1. CDR1 SNHLY and CDR2 FYNNEI come from the germline V gene. This CDR3 region has 13 residues. Trimming took 4 bases from V and 7 from J; bases not matched to a gene: 6. CDR3 coding DNA: TGTGCCAGCAGTGGGTTGGGACAGACTGGCTACACCTTC. Its protein is CASSGLGQTGYTF.